The following is a T cell receptor (beta chain) sequence with its context. Sequenced by immunoSEQ multiplex PCR; TCRdb stores in-frame clones only, minus some. The sample records 700,000 or so clones, 70% to 90% being singletons. The source of the sample is a study of shared T cell receptors in the human thymus. CDR1 is LNHDA and CDR2 is SQIVND in the germline V gene (reference sequence). V was clipped by 8 bases and J by 0 bases; unmatched bases: 14. The CDR3 is 17 residues long. This same sample was also taken into another study, of human thymus T cells. That report adds: There were highly overlapping thymic repertoires among unrelated individuals, as related research reported.

The sequenced material came from thymocytes. The chain has TRBV19 and TRBJ1-1, with 8 nucleotides matching TRBD1. This receptor was taken from a girl less than two years old with a congenital heart defect. CDR3 amino acids: CASEEPGTGHMNTEAFF. Written as DNA, the CDR3 is TGTGCCAGTGAGGAGCCGGGGACAGGCCACATGAACACTGAAGCTTTCTTT.